This T cell receptor beta chain was profiled in a study of vaccination effects on CD4 cells after COVID-19. Study-wide context: The post-vaccine samples were taken, at the median, 72 days after the second dose.

Notes on this clone: What it binds is unknown.

Using viral peptide pools, the ViraFEST assay grew out antigen-specific CD4+ T cells prior to sequencing. When more than 9 days of culture had elapsed, CD4+ T cells were isolated. Participants were vaccinated with two doses of either the BNT162b2 or mRNA-1273 vaccine. A density of roughly 2 million PBMC per well was used; these cells were cultured with about 9.1 IU/ml IL-2 and roughly 10 ug/ml peptides. On both days 3 and 7, half of the culture medium was replaced with IL-2 medium. Study-level points and caveats: Late post-vaccination samples showed marked contraction of infection- and vaccine-induced clones.

The repertoire was sequenced with immunoSEQ multiplex PCR; TCRdb's copy has only in-frame clones and lacks some. The table has 25,000 to 30,000 clones, 60% to 80% seen once. This CDR3 is 15 amino acids long. The sample here was CD4+ T cells from PBMCs cultured with HCoV-229E spike peptides, taken after COVID-19 vaccination. The receptor comes from a human donor who received a COVID-19 vaccine. The V and J genes are TRBV1 and TRBJ2-1. TRBV1 corresponds to a pseudogene. CDR3 sequence reads: CTSSHAAPSPNEQFF. Written as DNA, the CDR3 is TGCACCAGCAGCCATGCCGCCCCTTCGCCGAATGAGCAGTTCTTC.